Included here is one T cell receptor beta chain sequence, with context. TCRdb reprocessed the 5' RACE reads with MiXCR, giving one entry per CDR3 protein. In the table there are 240,000 or so distinct CDR3 sequences, under 12% of which are singletons. The CDR3 runs to 14 residues. The germline V and J ends were trimmed by 1 base and 2 bases, with 9 bases remaining between them. CDR1 and CDR2 (germline): SGHTA, FQGNSA. This entry comes from a study of identical twins. All donors comprised healthy Caucasians. The sequence was collected from a middle-aged man in good health. The sequenced sample consisted of memory T cells sorted from blood. The chain combines TRBV7-2 with TRBJ2-7; D ambiguous. The CDR3 here is CASSLDARPYEQYF. The CDR3 coding sequence is TGTGCCAGCAGCTTAGATGCCAGACCCTACGAGCAGTACTTC.